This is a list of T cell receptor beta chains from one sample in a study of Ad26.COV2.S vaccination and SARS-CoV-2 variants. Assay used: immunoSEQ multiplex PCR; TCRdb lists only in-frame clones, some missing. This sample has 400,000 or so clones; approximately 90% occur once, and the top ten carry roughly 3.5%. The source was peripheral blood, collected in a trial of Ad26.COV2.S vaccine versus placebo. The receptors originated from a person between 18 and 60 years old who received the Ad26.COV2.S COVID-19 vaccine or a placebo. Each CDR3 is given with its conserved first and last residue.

CASSGNRGNLDTQYF	TRBJ2-3	TRBV11-1
CASSISPEGGTRGYTF	TRBJ1-2	TRBV19
CASSQVRSGGAQETQYF	TRBJ2-5	TRBV4-1
CASSPGQIVYGYTF	TRBJ1-2	TRBV2
CASSSEGPYNSPLHF	TRBJ1-6	TRBV27
CAISESSSGGPGELFF	TRBJ2-2	TRBV10-3
CAWSGVWNTEAFF	TRBJ1-1	TRBV30
CASSGTGGSPLHF	TRBJ1-6	TRBV18
CASRRVGNTEAFF	TRBJ1-1	TRBV5-1
CATSRSGIGAKNIQYF	TRBJ2-4	TRBV15
CSASRNQQGNYGYTF	TRBJ1-2	TRBV20-1
CASSSRGGANTGELFF	TRBJ2-2	TRBV5-4
CASSQDMGGPGAYLF	TRBJ1-3	TRBV4-3
CASSFGQANTEAFF	TRBJ1-1	TRBV5-6
CASSPGQGLVKLFF	TRBJ1-4	TRBV3-1/TRBV3-2
CASSPWGSYSGNTIYF	TRBJ1-3	TRBV19
CASSYQTRTDTQYF	TRBJ2-3	TRBV6-6
CASSQTSGQETQYF	TRBJ2-5	TRBV6-6
CASSPTAATRRTEAFF	TRBJ1-1	TRBV18
CASSSGTGGGSGNTIYF	TRBJ1-3	TRBV7-9
CASSRESSGANVLTF	TRBJ2-6	TRBV6-4
CASSLAGVVNEQFF	TRBJ2-1	TRBV7-9
CASSYSGQGSEAFF	TRBJ1-1	TRBV6-5
CASRNYGGENTEAFF	TRBJ1-1	TRBV7-9
CSGILRDGPLHEQYF	TRBJ2-7	TRBV29-1
CASSLGLNQPQHF	TRBJ1-5	TRBV7-2
CASSPSGRVPRGYTF	TRBJ1-2	TRBV4-1
CASSLGTGDTEAFF	TRBJ1-1	TRBV7-9
CSASWDRGRVKNGYTF	TRBJ1-2	TRBV20-1
CASRGPGEETQYF	TRBJ2-5	TRBV6-5
CASLTGYSGANVLTF	TRBJ2-6	TRBV6-6
CSGDTGLETQYF	TRBJ2-5	TRBV29-1
CASSEAWTDTQYF	TRBJ2-3	TRBV6-1
CASSFGQGQTAFF	TRBJ1-1	TRBV7-9
CASSPKGRRDTQYF	TRBJ2-3	TRBV3-1/TRBV3-2
CASSLGGGEAFF	TRBJ1-1	TRBV7-9
CASSRDRGSREQYF	TRBJ2-7	TRBV4-1
CATSRGGSPGELFF	TRBJ2-2	TRBV15
CASSRVGDYEQYF	TRBJ2-7	TRBV7-2
CASSEGLSNSPLHF	TRBJ1-6	TRBV5-1
CASSLSQGGYSNQPQHF	TRBJ1-5	TRBV5-5
CASSLMGGTNYGYTF	TRBJ1-2	TRBV5-1
CAISDLTSGDLEQYF	TRBJ2-7	TRBV10-3
CASSLSRDTQYF	TRBJ2-3	TRBV12-3/TRBV12-4
CASSGSLRDRDDSPLHF	TRBJ1-6	TRBV5-1
CASSLSAGYNEQFF	TRBJ2-1	TRBV7-2
CASRRTSGGDGYTF	TRBJ1-2	TRBV6-5
CASSFGQGEAFF	TRBJ1-1	TRBV7-9
CSASFGGNTGELFF	TRBJ2-2	TRBV20-1
CASSPEGLLAYEQYF	TRBJ2-7	TRBV7-8